The T cell receptor (beta chain) described here comes from a study of quantifying T cell responses using KT2 cells. Study in general: RNA was reverse transcribed with TCR alpha and beta constant-region primers.

At least ten counts were recorded for this clonotype. The CDR3 runs to 14 residues. Between the trimmed V and J ends, which lost 0 bases and 9 bases, there was a span of 14 bases. Germline loops: CDR1 SNHLY, CDR2 FYNNEI. Each cDNA got a UMI-containing oligo ligated at its 3' end. An equimolar mix of RC1.1 and RC1.2 primed the beta chain across TRBC1 and TRBC2. TCRdb itself ran the UMI-ligation and nested PCR reads through MiXCR, one entry per CDR3 protein. The table records 31,000 or so distinct CDR3 sequences, 10% of them present only once. The chain carries TRBV2 and TRBJ1-1; D might be TRBD1 (6 bases). This sequence was found in a human donor. Material: PBMCs spiked with cells of the T cell clone KT2. The CDR3 region is CASSEAMRQAKAFF. The CDR3 DNA is TGTGCCAGCAGTGAAGCCATGAGACAGGCAAAAGCTTTCTTT. Filled out from reference TRBV2 and TRBJ1-1, the complete variable domain reads EPEVTQTPSHQVTQMGQEVILRCVPISNHLYFYWYRQILGQKVEFLVSFYNNEISEKSEIFDDQFSVERPDGSNFTLKIRSTKLEDSAMYFCASSEAMRQAKAFFGQGTRLTVV.